This passage covers 31 T cell receptor beta chains from one sample sequenced in a study of blood T cell repertoires in COVID-19. Assay used: immunoSEQ multiplex PCR; TCRdb lists only in-frame clones, some missing. The profile shows about 190,000 clones, 88% of them singletons. Sequenced sample: peripheral blood. Receptor source: a human donor in a cohort sampled during active COVID-19.

This chain joins TRBV30 and TRBJ2-2; 7 nucleotides line up with TRBD1. CDR3 size: 15 residues. Trimming at V came to 4 bases and at J to 0 bases, leaving 5 bases not matched to a gene. Germline V gene data show CDR1 as GTSNPN and CDR2 as SVGIG (reference sequence). CDR3 residues: CAWMGQGANTGELFF. CDR3 in DNA: TGTGCCTGGATGGGGCAGGGGGCGAACACCGGGGAGCTGTTTTTT.

The count of this clone is one. The rearrangement links TRBV24-1 to TRBJ2-3, with D unclear. Germline-derived CDR1 and CDR2 are KGHDR and SFDVKD. Deletions cut 0 bases from V and 11 bases from J, with 14 bases between. This CDR3 is 14 amino acids long. The CDR3 reads CATSDLTAIRGQYF. In nucleotides, the CDR3 is TGTGCCACCAGTGATTTGACGGCGATACGCGGGCAGTATTTT.

J is TRBJ1-1 and V is TRBV5-1; 7 nucleotides align to TRBD1. CDR1 and CDR2 from the germline V gene are SGHRS and YFSETQ. With 4 bases clipped from V and 3 bases from J, the junction kept 9 bases outside the gene matches. The CDR3 contains 15 residues. The chain's CDR3 is CASSPSGTEDTEAFF. The CDR3, as DNA: TGCGCCAGCAGCCCTAGTGGGACAGAAGACACTGAAGCTTTCTTT.

The chain links TRBV4-2 to TRBJ2-5; possible D gene TRBD2, 6 bases. Between the trimmed V and J ends, which lost 0 bases and 9 bases, there was a span of 14 bases. The V gene's germline CDR1 is LGHNA and CDR2 YNFKEQ. This CDR3 is 14 amino acids long. The CDR3 spells CASSQDPSETAQYF. DNA for the CDR3: TGTGCCAGCAGCCAAGATCCTAGCGAGACGGCCCAGTACTTC.

V gene TRBV4-3 combines with J gene TRBJ1-2; tentative D call: TRBD1 (6 bases). CDR3 length: 18 residues. Looked up from germline, CDR1 is LGHNA and CDR2 is YSLEER. Trimming stripped 3 bases from V and 0 bases from J, with 20 bases between. The CDR3: CASSHHRGGRVANYGYTF. Here the CDR3 DNA reads TGCGCCAGCAGCCATCACCGTGGGGGCCGGGTAGCTAACTATGGCTACACCTTC.

The genes are TRBV7-2 and TRBJ2-3, with D possibly matching TRBD1 (6 bases). V was trimmed by 4 bases and J by 8 bases, leaving 22 bases between them. The CDR3 length is 16 residues. Per the germline V gene, CDR1 is SGHTA and CDR2 is FQGNSA. The CDR3 DNA reads TGTGCCAGCAGCTCTTCCCGGACAGCTTCTAAGGGTACGCAGTATTTT. This gives the protein CASSSSRTASKGTQYF.

The V gene is TRBV19, the J gene TRBJ2-2; D is ambiguous. Germline-derived CDR1 and CDR2 are LNHDA and SQIVND (reference sequence). V lost 2 bases and J lost 0, with 7 bases in between. CDR3 length: 15 amino acids. In DNA, the CDR3 is TGTGCCAGTAGTATACCTAGACCGAACACCGGGGAGCTGTTTTTT. It is translated as CASSIPRPNTGELFF.

The chain links TRBV5-4 to TRBJ2-3, with D possibly being TRBD2 (6 bases). The CDR3 runs to 16 residues. Trimming shortened V by 6 bases and J by 0 bases, and 17 bases separated the two germline ends. CDR1 and CDR2 from the germline V gene are SGHNT and YYREEE (reference sequence). The CDR3 region has the DNA TGTGCCAGCAACTGGGAGGCGACGGGGAGCACAGATACGCAGTATTTT. Translated, it gives CASNWEATGSTDTQYF.

The chain combines TRBV5-4 with TRBJ2-7, with 12 bases that match TRBD2. The CDR3 is made up of 18 amino acids. Trimming removed 0 bases from V and 3 bases from J; junction bases left unmatched: 10. CDR1 and CDR2 from the germline V gene are SGHNT and YYREEE (reference sequence). CDR3 loop: CASSLVATSGSYFYEQYF. CDR3 nucleotide sequence: TGTGCCAGCAGCTTGGTAGCGACTAGCGGGAGTTATTTCTACGAGCAGTACTTC.

A word on this clone: Other DNA sequences in this sample translate to the same CDR3. For the CDR3, the DNA is TGTGCCAGCAGACCCACGGGTAACTATGGCTACACCTTC. Translation gives CASRPTGNYGYTF. The V and J genes are TRBV6-5 and TRBJ1-2, with D unresolved. The length of the CDR3 is 13 residues. The germline gives CDR1 MNHEY, CDR2 SVGAGI. Deletions cut 6 bases from V and 1 base from J, with 9 bases between.

The J gene is TRBJ2-1, the V gene TRBV5-6; 7 bases map to TRBD1. The V segment lost 4 bases and the J segment 9 bases; nucleotides outside the gene matches: 13. Germline-derived CDR1 and CDR2 are SGHDT and YYEEEE. This CDR3 region has 15 residues. CDR3 protein: CASSLLSDRDGEQFF. CDR3 DNA sequence: TGTGCCAGCAGCCTTCTTTCAGACAGGGACGGTGAGCAGTTCTTC. Combining the CDR3 with reference TRBV5-6 and TRBJ2-1 gives the whole variable domain DAGVTQSPTHLIKTRGQQVTLRCSPKSGHDTVSWYQQALGQGPQFIFQYYEEEERQRGNFPDRFSGHQFPNYSSELNVNALLLGDSALYLCASSLLSDRDGEQFFGPGTRLTVL.

The J gene is TRBJ1-1, the V gene TRBV4-1; TRBD1 is a possible D gene (6 bases). Germline CDR1 reads MGHRA; CDR2 reads YSYEKL. CDR3 size: 15 residues. With 4 bases removed from V and 2 bases from J, the gap between germline ends came to 14 bases. CDR3 nucleotides: TGCGCCAGCAGCCCCATCCGGGACACAAACACTGAAGCTTTCTTT. Protein sequence: CASSPIRDTNTEAFF.

Of note for this clone: The conserved closing phenylalanine or tryptophan is absent in this CDR3, likely reflecting a read error. The DNA is left out, because the CDR3 cannot be placed on it with certainty; the CDR3 is given as TCRdb lists it. V is TRBV7-8 and J is TRBJ2-7; the table's D call, TRBD2, was not checked against the DNA. CDR1 SGHVS and CDR2 FQNEAQ come from the germline V gene. Including both end residues, the CDR3 is 13 amino acids long. The CDR3 is CASSNLAGSSFFI.

The chain couples TRBV4-3 to TRBJ1-3; unclear D gene. The CDR3 runs to 16 residues. CDR1 and CDR2 from the germline V gene are LGHNA and YSLEER. V shed 0 bases and J shed 1 base, with 10 bases lying between them. DNA of the CDR3: TGCGCCAGCAGCCAAGATTCAAAGCATTCTGGAAACACCATATATTTT. The encoded protein is CASSQDSKHSGNTIYF.

J is TRBJ2-5 and V is TRBV25-1; D unclear. V lost 5 bases and J lost 0, with 16 bases in between. This CDR3 has 16 residues. Germline loops: CDR1 MGHDK, CDR2 SYGVNS. This chain's CDR3 is CASSRPRTMYQETQYF. Here the CDR3 DNA reads TGTGCCAGCAGTAGACCCAGAACTATGTACCAAGAGACCCAGTACTTC.

The J gene is TRBJ2-7, the V gene TRBV29-1, with TRBD2 matching over 7 bases. This CDR3 is 14 amino acids long. The V segment lost 6 bases and the J segment 1 base; nucleotides outside the gene matches: 9. Per the germline V gene, CDR1 is SQVTM and CDR2 is ANQGSEA. CDR3 sequence reads: CSVRAWEGSYEQYF. The CDR3 nucleotides are TGCAGCGTAAGGGCTTGGGAGGGTTCCTACGAGCAGTACTTC.

The chain employs TRBV2 and TRBJ1-1; possible D gene TRBD1, 5 bases. V was cut by 5 bases and J by 1 base, with 8 bases left in between. The CDR3 is 13 amino acids. Germline lookup yields CDR1 SNHLY and CDR2 FYNNEI. This CDR3 reads CASSRQQNTEAFF. The CDR3, as DNA: TGTGCCAGCAGTAGACAGCAGAACACTGAAGCTTTCTTT.

This chain uses TRBV7-2 with TRBJ1-5; D perhaps matches TRBD1 (6 bases). Trimming took 2 bases from V and 7 from J, leaving 15 bases between them. The CDR3 has 15 amino acids. The germline V gene encodes CDR1 SGHTA and CDR2 FQGNSA. The CDR3 nucleotides read TGTGCCAGCAGCTTACATCGGGGGGCGGAACAGCCCCAGCATTTT. This gives the protein CASSLHRGAEQPQHF.

The chain joins TRBV5-1 to TRBJ2-5, with 7 bases that match TRBD2. The CDR3 has 15 residues. The trim removed 0 bases at V and 5 bases at J, leaving 7 bases unmatched. Germline loops: CDR1 SGHRS, CDR2 YFSETQ. Here the CDR3 reads CASSLGRGDLETQYF. The DNA for the CDR3 is TGCGCCAGCAGCTTGGGACGGGGGGACCTTGAGACCCAGTACTTC.

This rearrangement joins TRBV2 to TRBJ1-2; D might be TRBD1 (5 bases). Trimming took 1 base from V and 4 from J, leaving 10 bases between them. Germline values: CDR1 SNHLY, CDR2 FYNNEI. The length of the CDR3 is 14 residues. As DNA, the CDR3 is TGTGCCAGCAGTGAAGGGGGCCCTATCTATGGCTACACCTTC. It is translated as CASSEGGPIYGYTF.

The chain recombines TRBV6-5 with TRBJ2-7, with a possible D match to TRBD2 (6 bases). The V gene's germline CDR1 is MNHEY and CDR2 SVGAGI. The CDR3 loop spans 13 amino acids. With 4 bases removed from V and 6 bases from J, the gap between germline ends came to 13 bases. This CDR3 is CASSFKGLGEQYF. The CDR3 region has the DNA TGTGCCAGCAGTTTTAAGGGACTTGGCGAGCAGTACTTC.

This clone has just one count. The gene calls are TRBV6-6 and TRBJ1-1; D is ambiguous. Germline CDR1 reads MNHNY; CDR2 reads SVGAGI (reference sequence). This CDR3 region has 16 residues. Trimming cost V 0 bases and J 1 base, with 12 bases left between them. The CDR3: CASSYSSGKKNTEAFF. CDR3 in DNA: TGTGCCAGCAGTTACTCTAGCGGCAAGAAGAACACTGAAGCTTTCTTT.

The chain couples TRBV7-6 to TRBJ2-1; TRBD2 aligns across 9 bases. Germline CDR1 SGHVS, CDR2 FNYEAQ. V lost 1 base and J lost 4; bases outside the gene matches: 5. CDR3 length: 16 residues. The CDR3 region is CASSLGGGGGYNEQFF. In DNA, the CDR3 is TGTGCCAGCAGCTTAGGGGGCGGGGGGGGTTACAATGAGCAGTTCTTC.

CDR3 in amino acids: CASSLGLAADDEQFF. The CDR3 DNA reads as TGTGCCAGCAGCTTGGGTCTAGCGGCCGACGATGAGCAGTTCTTC. The chain couples TRBV11-2 to TRBJ2-1, with 7 bases fitting TRBD2. The junction had 10 bases not matched to a gene; V was cut back by 3 bases and J by 8 bases. There are 15 residues in the CDR3. The V gene's germline CDR1 is SGHAT and CDR2 FQNNGV.

V and J are TRBV18 and TRBJ2-3; TRBD1 might be the D (6 bases). CDR1 is KGHSH and CDR2 is LQKENI in the germline V gene. The CDR3 is 15 amino acids. With 5 bases removed from V and 3 bases from J, the gap between germline ends came to 15 bases. CDR3 protein: CASSSTGMGTDTQYF. CDR3 coding DNA: TGTGCCAGCTCATCAACAGGGATGGGTACAGATACGCAGTATTTT.

This chain links TRBV19 with TRBJ1-5, with D maybe TRBD1 (6 bases). The CDR3 contains 15 residues. Trimming removed 3 bases from V and 1 base from J, with 10 bases in between. The germline CDR1 and CDR2 sequences are LNHDA and SQIVND (reference sequence). DNA of the CDR3: TGTGCCAGTAGTATGCCAGGGGTCAGCAATCAGCCCCAGCATTTT. Its protein product is CASSMPGVSNQPQHF.

The rearrangement uses TRBV20-1 and TRBJ2-1; D not resolved. The V and J ends lost 3 bases and 7 bases respectively, with 7 bases between them. Germline V gives CDR1 DFQATT, CDR2 SNEGSKA (reference sequence). The CDR3 consists of 11 residues. The CDR3 coding sequence is TGCAGTGCTAGCTCTAAAAATGAGCAGTTCTTC. It translates to CSASSKNEQFF.

The chain has TRBV2 and TRBJ1-4; 10 bases are shared with TRBD1. Germline trimming cut 7 bases from V and 14 bases from J; bases unmatched to any gene: 7. CDR1 is SNHLY and CDR2 is FYNNEI in the germline V gene. The CDR3 spans 12 residues. CDR3 residues: CASTEDRGYLFF. CDR3 nucleotides: TGTGCCAGCACCGAGGACAGGGGGTACCTGTTTTTT. Looking up the rest from reference TRBV2 and TRBJ1-4 gives the full variable domain: EPEVTQTPSHQVTQMGQEVILRCVPISNHLYFYWYRQILGQKVEFLVSFYNNEISEKSEIFDDQFSVERPDGSNFTLKIRSTKLEDSAMYFCASTEDRGYLFFGSGTQLSVL.

The chain couples TRBV4-2 to TRBJ2-3; 15 bases agree with TRBD2. Trimming took 0 bases from V and 1 from J; bases not matched to a gene: 11. The CDR3 consists of 21 residues. The germline CDR1 and CDR2 sequences are LGHNA and YNFKEQ. Written as DNA, the CDR3 is TGTGCCAGCAGCCAAGATCCCGGGACTAGCGGGAGGTTATCGGGCACAGATACGCAGTATTTT. Translated: CASSQDPGTSGRLSGTDTQYF.

This clone was detected ten times or more. The chain combines TRBV19 with TRBJ2-1, with no clear D. The CDR3 loop spans 17 amino acids. Trimming took off 3 bases at V and 0 bases at J, with 15 bases between the two ends. Germline V gene data show CDR1 as LNHDA and CDR2 as SQIVND (reference sequence). The CDR3 DNA is TGTGCCAGTAGTATCTCTTCAAGCGCCAGCTCCTACAATGAGCAGTTCTTC. It encodes CASSISSSASSYNEQFF.

This clone has ten or more counts. The chain links TRBV2 to TRBJ1-1; a possible D gene is TRBD1 (5 bases). V was cut by 5 bases and J by 1 base, with 8 bases left in between. Germline assignment: CDR1 SNHLY and CDR2 FYNNEI. The CDR3 is made up of 13 amino acids. The CDR3 loop is CASSRQGNTEAFF. CDR3 nucleotide sequence: TGTGCCAGCAGTAGGCAGGGGAACACTGAAGCTTTCTTT. Combining the CDR3 with reference TRBV2 and TRBJ1-1 gives the whole variable domain EPEVTQTPSHQVTQMGQEVILRCVPISNHLYFYWYRQILGQKVEFLVSFYNNEISEKSEIFDDQFSVERPDGSNFTLKIRSTKLEDSAMYFCASSRQGNTEAFFGQGTRLTVV.